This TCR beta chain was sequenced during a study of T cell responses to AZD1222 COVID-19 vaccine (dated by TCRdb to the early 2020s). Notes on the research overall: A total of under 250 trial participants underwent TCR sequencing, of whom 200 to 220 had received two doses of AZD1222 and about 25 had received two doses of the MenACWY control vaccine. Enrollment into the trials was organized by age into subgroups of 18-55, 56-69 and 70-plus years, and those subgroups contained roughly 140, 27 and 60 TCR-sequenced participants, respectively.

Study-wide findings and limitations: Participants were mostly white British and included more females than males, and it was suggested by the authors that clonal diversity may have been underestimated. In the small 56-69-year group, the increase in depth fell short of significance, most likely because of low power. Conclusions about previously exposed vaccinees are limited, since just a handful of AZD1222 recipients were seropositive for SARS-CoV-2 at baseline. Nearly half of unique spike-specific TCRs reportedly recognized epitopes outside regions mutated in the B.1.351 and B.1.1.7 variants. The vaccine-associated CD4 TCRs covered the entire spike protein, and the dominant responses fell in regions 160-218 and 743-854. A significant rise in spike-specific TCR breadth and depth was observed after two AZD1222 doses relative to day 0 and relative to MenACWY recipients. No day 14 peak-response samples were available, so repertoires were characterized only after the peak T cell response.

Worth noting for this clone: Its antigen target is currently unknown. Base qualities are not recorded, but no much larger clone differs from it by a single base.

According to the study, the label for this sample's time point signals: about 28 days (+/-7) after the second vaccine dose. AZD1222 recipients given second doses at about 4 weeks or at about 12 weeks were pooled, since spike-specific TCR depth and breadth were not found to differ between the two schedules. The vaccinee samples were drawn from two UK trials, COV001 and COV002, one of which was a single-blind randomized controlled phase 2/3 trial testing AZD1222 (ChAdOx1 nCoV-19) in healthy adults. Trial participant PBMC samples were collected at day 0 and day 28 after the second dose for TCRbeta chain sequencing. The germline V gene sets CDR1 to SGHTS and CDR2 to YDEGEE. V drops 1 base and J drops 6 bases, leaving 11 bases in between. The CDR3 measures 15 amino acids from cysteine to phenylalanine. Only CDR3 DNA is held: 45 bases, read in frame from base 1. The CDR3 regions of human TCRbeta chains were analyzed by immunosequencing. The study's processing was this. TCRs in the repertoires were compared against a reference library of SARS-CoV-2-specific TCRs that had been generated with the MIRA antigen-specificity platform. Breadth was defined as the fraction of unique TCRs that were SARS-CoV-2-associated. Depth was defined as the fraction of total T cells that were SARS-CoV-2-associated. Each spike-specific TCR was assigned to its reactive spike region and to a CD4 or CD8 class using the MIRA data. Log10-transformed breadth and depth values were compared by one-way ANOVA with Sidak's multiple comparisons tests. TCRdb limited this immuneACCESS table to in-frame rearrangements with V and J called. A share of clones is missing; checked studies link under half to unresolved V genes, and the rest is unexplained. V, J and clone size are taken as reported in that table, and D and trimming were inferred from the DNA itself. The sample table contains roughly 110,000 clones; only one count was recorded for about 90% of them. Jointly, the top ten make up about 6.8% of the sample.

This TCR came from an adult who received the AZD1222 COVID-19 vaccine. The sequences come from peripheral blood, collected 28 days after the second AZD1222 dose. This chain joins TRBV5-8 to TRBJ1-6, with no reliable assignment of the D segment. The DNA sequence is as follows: TGTGCCAGCAGCTTGTATGCGGGTGGTAATTCACCCCTCCACTTT. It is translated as CASSLYAGGNSPLHF.